This T cell receptor (beta chain) was sequenced for a study of control samples from healthy donors and cancer patients. The protocol was immunoSEQ multiplex PCR, while the TCRdb copy is restricted to in-frame clones and leaves out a portion. Among approximately 120,000 clones listed, over 75% were seen once. The material sequenced was blood. The TCR was taken from a man aged 18 to 29 in good health.

The CDR3 here is CASSLVSTSGHNEQFF. The CDR3 DNA sequence: TGTGCCAGCAGCTTAGTGTCTACTAGCGGGCACAATGAGCAGTTCTTC. The rearrangement uses TRBV11-3 and TRBJ2-1; 9 bases fit TRBD2. The trim removed 1 base at V and 5 bases at J, leaving 6 bases unmatched. The CDR3 contains 16 residues. Per the germline V gene, CDR1 is SGHNT and CDR2 is YENEEA.